What follows are 30 T cell receptor beta chains derived from one specimen sequenced in a study of T cells in Graves' hyperthyroidism and ophthalmopathy. TCR beta CDR3 regions were amplified from RNA. Initially, a first-round RT-PCR of the TCR CDR3 employed the HTBI primer set. TCRdb analysed the multiplex PCR reads with MiXCR anew, one entry per CDR3 protein. The sample contains about half a million distinct CDR3 sequences, around 21% of which appear only once. Sequencing input: blood. The origin of the receptors is a man aged 18 to 30 with Graves' hyperthyroidism.

This clonotype was detected ten times or more. The V gene is TRBV2, the J gene TRBJ2-2; tentative D call: TRBD1 (6 bases). V was clipped by 6 bases and J by 0 bases, with 11 bases between them. Germline V gene data show CDR1 as SNHLY and CDR2 as FYNNEI. The CDR3 length is 15 residues. The CDR3 DNA sequence: TGTGCCAGCAGGGCCACAGGGACGAACACCGGGGAGCTGTTTTTT. It is translated as CASRATGTNTGELFF.

The chain couples TRBV12-5 to TRBJ1-1; a weak D match, TRBD1 (6 bases). V was clipped by 6 bases and J by 9 bases, with 14 bases between them. Per the germline V gene, CDR1 is LGHNT and CDR2 is FRNRAP. CDR3 length: 12 residues. Here the CDR3 DNA reads TGTGCTAGTGGACAGGGAACCCGGCAAGCTTTCTTT. Its translation is CASGQGTRQAFF.

This clonotype was seen repeatedly, ten times or more. The chain is built from TRBV24-1 and TRBJ1-1, with a tentative D call TRBD1 (5 bases). The CDR3 is 13 amino acids. Per germline, CDR1 KGHDR and CDR2 SFDVKD. The V gene lost 6 bases and the J gene lost 0 bases, with 7 bases spanning the gap. This chain's CDR3 is CATSQGMNTEAFF. The CDR3 DNA follows: TGTGCCACCAGTCAGGGCATGAACACTGAAGCTTTCTTT.

This chain joins TRBV2 and TRBJ1-3, with D possibly matching TRBD1 (5 bases). The length of the CDR3 is 17 residues. The germline CDR1 and CDR2 sequences are SNHLY and FYNNEI. V was pared by 7 bases and J by 4 bases, with 23 bases between. CDR3 loop: CASIVASGGGTGNTIYF. The CDR3 bases are TGTGCCAGCATCGTAGCTAGCGGGGGGGGAACAGGAAACACCATATATTTT.

The gene calls are TRBV20-1 and TRBJ2-5; D possibly corresponds to TRBD2 (5 bases). The V and J ends lost 3 bases and 0 bases respectively, with 8 bases between them. Germline CDR1 and CDR2: DFQATT and SNEGSKA (reference sequence). CDR3 length: 13 amino acids. DNA of the CDR3: TGCAGTGCTAGGGGCGGGTACCAAGAGACCCAGTACTTC. This gives the protein CSARGGYQETQYF.

At least ten counts were recorded for this clonotype. The V gene is TRBV24-1, the J gene TRBJ1-6, with a possible D match to TRBD1 (5 bases). V was shortened by 4 bases and J by 0 bases, with 12 bases between the two germline ends. The CDR3 totals 17 residues. The V gene's germline CDR1 is KGHDR and CDR2 SFDVKD. The CDR3 region has the DNA TGTGCCACCAGTGACCCCCAGACAGACTCCTATAATTCACCCCTCCACTTT. It yields the protein CATSDPQTDSYNSPLHF.

This clonotype showed up many times. V gene TRBV4-1 combines with J gene TRBJ1-1; no clear D. This CDR3 comprises 12 residues. V lost 3 bases and J 2 bases, leaving 4 bases between the germline ends. The germline gives CDR1 MGHRA, CDR2 YSYEKL. In DNA, the CDR3 is TGCGCCAGCAGCCATGGAAACACTGAAGCTTTCTTT. It specifies CASSHGNTEAFF.

The table lists this clonotype with many counts. The V call is TRBV6-2 or TRBV6-3, the J call TRBJ2-7; TRBD1 aligns across 8 bases. This CDR3 has 16 residues. The germline CDR1 and CDR2 sequences are MNHEY and SVGEGT. V was pared by 2 bases and J by 0 bases, with 6 bases of the junction left unmatched. The CDR3 DNA reads as TGTGCCAGCAGTTACCCACGACAGGGGAACTCCTACGAGCAGTACTTC. Its protein is CASSYPRQGNSYEQYF.

This clonotype was seen at least ten times. V gene TRBV12-3 or TRBV12-4 combines with J gene TRBJ1-2, with a possible D match to TRBD1 (5 bases). The CDR3 has 13 amino acids. V was cut by 3 bases and J by 4 bases, with 9 bases left in between. The DNA of the CDR3 is TGTGCCAGCAGTTTTGCAGGGAGCTATGGCTACACCTTC. As protein: CASSFAGSYGYTF.

The V gene is TRBV28, the J gene TRBJ1-1; TRBD1 matches at 10 bases. The CDR3 sequence is 15 residues long. Per germline, CDR1 MDHEN and CDR2 SYDVKM. J lost 6 bases, V lost 7 bases, and 11 bases had no gene match. CDR3 region: CASTPDRGPKPEAFF. The CDR3, as DNA: TGTGCCAGCACTCCCGACAGGGGGCCCAAACCTGAAGCTTTCTTT.

This sequence joins TRBV6-2 or TRBV6-3 and TRBJ1-5; D call uncertain. Germline CDR1 is MNHEY and CDR2 is SVGEGT. V dropped 7 bases and J dropped 6 bases, with 10 bases sitting between them. The CDR3 is 12 residues long. The CDR3 bases are TGTGCCAGCACTACCAAGGGTCAGCCCCAGCATTTT. Translating gives CASTTKGQPQHF.

This clonotype has a count of ten or more. The chain uses TRBV28 and TRBJ2-7; D remains ambiguous. Germline-derived CDR1 and CDR2 are MDHEN and SYDVKM. V lost 5 bases and J 3 bases, leaving 20 bases between the germline ends. The CDR3 contains 16 residues. For the CDR3, the DNA is TGTGCCAGCAGTCCGTCAATCCTCGACAATTACTACGAGCAGTACTTC. Translation: CASSPSILDNYYEQYF.

The J gene is TRBJ1-3, the V gene TRBV24-1, with TRBD1 as a possible D gene (5 bases). The germline V and J ends were trimmed by 2 bases and 2 bases, with 9 bases remaining between them. The CDR3 has 15 amino acids. Germline assignment: CDR1 KGHDR and CDR2 SFDVKD. The CDR3 here is CATSDSRTTGNTIYF. The CDR3 DNA reads as TGTGCCACCAGTGATTCAAGGACAACTGGAAACACCATATATTTT.

This clonotype was seen many times. The rearrangement uses TRBV15 and TRBJ1-4; no reliable D call. CDR1 and CDR2 from the germline V gene are LNHNV and YYDKDF (reference sequence). This CDR3 is 13 amino acids long. The V and J ends lost 3 bases and 3 bases respectively, with 5 bases between them. This chain's CDR3 is CATSRVSNEKLFF. The CDR3 DNA reads as TGTGCCACCAGCAGGGTGTCTAATGAAAAACTGTTTTTT.

The chain combines TRBV6-1 with TRBJ1-5; a possible D gene is TRBD1 (5 bases). V lost 2 bases, J lost 2 bases, and 16 bases lay in between. The V gene's germline CDR1 is MNHNS and CDR2 SASEGT. The CDR3 length is 17 residues. CDR3 nucleotide sequence: TGTGCCAGCAGTGAAAGAATTCTAGGGGTGGGCAATCAGCCCCAGCATTTT. Protein product: CASSERILGVGNQPQHF.

This clonotype was seen repeatedly, ten times or more. The chain recombines TRBV6-2 or TRBV6-3 with TRBJ1-1; TRBD1 agrees at 7 bases. The CDR3 has 14 residues. The germline V gene encodes CDR1 MNHEY and CDR2 SVGEGT. V was pared by 9 bases and J by 7 bases, with 14 bases of the junction left unmatched. The CDR3 protein is CASSPYTGVDEAFF. CDR3 coding DNA: TGTGCCAGTTCCCCTTACACAGGGGTAGATGAAGCTTTCTTT.

This clonotype was seen ten or more times. The chain joins TRBV6-5 to TRBJ2-5; TRBD1 agrees at 7 bases. The germline gives CDR1 MNHEY, CDR2 SVGAGI. The CDR3 is 14 residues long. V lost 4 bases and J lost 5; bases outside the gene matches: 7. CDR3 in amino acids: CASSWGQTTETQYF. The CDR3 DNA reads as TGTGCCAGCAGTTGGGGACAGACCACGGAGACCCAGTACTTC.

This sequence joins TRBV4-1 and TRBJ2-7; D is possibly TRBD1 (6 bases). In germline, CDR1 is MGHRA, CDR2 YSYEKL. The CDR3 is 16 amino acids. V lost 1 base and J lost 7, with 20 bases in between. CDR3 coding DNA: TGCGCCAGCAGCCAAGCAACCGGGACATTCTACGTTGAGCAGTACTTC. Amino acid sequence: CASSQATGTFYVEQYF.

CDR3 bases: TGTGCCAGCAGTTTGGCCCCTGGGGATGAGCAGTTCTTC. It specifies CASSLAPGDEQFF. The chain has TRBV28 and TRBJ2-1; no reliable D call. The CDR3 length is 13 residues. The V gene's germline CDR1 is MDHEN and CDR2 SYDVKM. V was cut by 3 bases and J by 8 bases, with 11 bases left in between.

Remarks on this clonotype: This could be a read error, since a much larger clone is one nucleotide away. The J gene is TRBJ1-5, the V gene TRBV28; D is unresolved. Germline-derived CDR1 and CDR2 are MDHEN and SYDVKM. The CDR3 has 15 residues. The CDR3 loop reads CASGMVLRSNQPKHF. CDR3 DNA sequence: TGTGCCAGCGGAATGGTCCTGCGGAGCAATCAGCCCAAGCATTTT.

This clonotype appeared many times. The rearrangement uses TRBV27 and TRBJ2-7; D could derive from TRBD1 or TRBD2 (5 bases each). The CDR3 runs to 14 residues. Trimming shortened V by 2 bases and J by 3 bases, and 11 bases separated the two germline ends. Germline V gene data show CDR1 as MNHEY and CDR2 as SMNVEV (reference sequence). CDR3 bases: TGTGCCAGCAGTTTAAGTAGGGGAGACTACGAGCAGTACTTC. Its translation: CASSLSRGDYEQYF.

The chain joins TRBV11-2 to TRBJ1-1; the match to TRBD1 covers 8 bases. The V gene's germline CDR1 is SGHAT and CDR2 FQNNGV. This CDR3 is built from 16 residues. V lost 5 bases to trimming and J lost 1 base; unmatched junction nucleotides: 9. CDR3 amino acids: CASSPRGQGWNTEAFF. CDR3 coding DNA: TGTGCCAGCAGCCCACGCGGACAGGGATGGAACACTGAAGCTTTCTTT.

This clonotype was seen only a few times. V and J are TRBV6-1 and TRBJ2-5; possible D gene TRBD1, 6 bases. The V gene's germline CDR1 is MNHNS and CDR2 SASEGT. V lost 10 bases, J lost 4 bases, and 19 bases lay in between. The length of the CDR3 is 14 residues. This CDR3 reads CAIKSTGSAETQYF. CDR3 coding DNA: TGTGCCATCAAGTCAACAGGGTCCGCAGAGACCCAGTACTTC.

This clonotype appeared a few times. A much larger clonotype is one base distant, so this may be a read error. This CDR3 is missing its conserved last phenylalanine or tryptophan, likely due to a read error. The chain is built from TRBV20-1 and TRBJ2-5, with 8 bases that match TRBD2. The CDR3 has 18 amino acids. Germline values: CDR1 DFQATT, CDR2 SNEGSKA (reference sequence). Unmatched junction bases numbered 16, after V lost 1 base and J lost 3 bases. Here the CDR3 reads CSARGVSGGPIQKETQYL. The CDR3 nucleotides are TGCAGTGCTAGAGGTGTTTCGGGGGGGCCGATCCAAAAAGAGACCCAGTACTTA.

In nucleotides, the CDR3 is TGTGCCAGCAGTACCAGCCCCCTAGCGGGAGGCGGAGAGACCCAGTACTTC. This gives the protein CASSTSPLAGGGETQYF. This chain joins TRBV6-1 and TRBJ2-5, with TRBD2 matching 11 bases. The junction had 12 bases not matched to a gene; V was cut back by 5 bases and J by 4 bases. Per the germline V gene, CDR1 is MNHNS and CDR2 is SASEGT. The CDR3 has 17 residues.

J is TRBJ1-2 and V is TRBV6-1, with D hard to call. The CDR3 is 17 amino acids. The germline V gene has CDR1 MNHNS and CDR2 SASEGT. Trimming removed 7 bases from V and 8 bases from J, with 29 bases in between. Here the CDR3 reads CASTTPEGRSVVEGYTF. Written as DNA, the CDR3 is TGTGCCAGCACCACCCCGGAGGGTAGGAGCGTTGTTGAGGGCTACACCTTC.

The CDR3 loop reads CASKLQGGFGELFF. CDR3 bases: TGTGCCAGCAAGTTACAGGGGGGATTCGGGGAGCTGTTTTTT. The rearrangement joins TRBV28 to TRBJ2-2, with 8 bases identical to TRBD1. With 7 bases clipped from V and 7 bases from J, the junction kept 8 bases outside the gene matches. Germline V CDR1 and CDR2: MDHEN, SYDVKM. This CDR3 is 14 amino acids long.

This clonotype was detected ten times or more. V usage is TRBV6-1 and J usage is TRBJ2-5, with D hard to call. Germline V gene lookup returns CDR1 MNHNS and CDR2 SASEGT. Trimming took 4 bases from V and 1 from J, leaving 7 bases between them. The CDR3 contains 13 residues. CDR3: CASSGTVQETQYF. Here the CDR3 DNA reads TGTGCCAGCAGTGGGACGGTCCAAGAGACCCAGTACTTC.

This clonotype was counted ten times or more. The CDR3 is CASSRYEQYF. CDR3 nucleotide sequence: TGTGCCAGCAGTAGATACGAGCAGTACTTC. The genes are TRBV28 and TRBJ2-7; the D is unclear. CDR1 is MDHEN, CDR2 SYDVKM, per germline. CDR3 length equals 10 residues. V gave up 5 bases and J gave up 4 bases, with 3 bases separating them.

This clonotype was counted at least ten times. V and J are TRBV11-2 and TRBJ1-2, with D maybe TRBD1 (6 bases). Germline values: CDR1 SGHAT, CDR2 FQNNGV. Trimming left V 5 bases short and J 4 bases short, with 11 bases between. The CDR3 is 13 residues long. CDR3 sequence: CASSATGSYGYTF. The DNA for the CDR3 is TGTGCCAGCAGCGCTACAGGGAGCTATGGCTACACCTTC.